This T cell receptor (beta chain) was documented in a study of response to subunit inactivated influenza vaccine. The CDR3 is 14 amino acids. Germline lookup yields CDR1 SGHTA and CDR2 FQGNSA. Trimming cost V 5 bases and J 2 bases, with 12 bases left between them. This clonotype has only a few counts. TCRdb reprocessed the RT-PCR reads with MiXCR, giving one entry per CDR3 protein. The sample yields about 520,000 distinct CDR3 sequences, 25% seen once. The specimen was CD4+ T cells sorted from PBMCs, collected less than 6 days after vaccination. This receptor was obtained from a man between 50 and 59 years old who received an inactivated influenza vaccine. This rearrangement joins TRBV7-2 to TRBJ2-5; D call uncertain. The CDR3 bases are TGTGCCAGCAGCCCTTTGCGCGTGCAAGAGACCCAGTACTTC. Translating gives CASSPLRVQETQYF.